One T cell receptor (beta chain) is described in this entry. What it binds is unknown. After extraction with the RNeasy kit, roughly 0.5 to 1 ug of the RNA was reverse transcribed using random hexamers. TCRdb processed the immunoSEQ multiplex PCR reads anew with MiXCR; each CDR3 protein has one entry. The repertoire consists of roughly 150,000 distinct CDR3 sequences, with approximately 95% occurring once and the leading ten covering more than 0.15%. The sample originates from a study of CD8 T cells in Susac syndrome. Sequencing targeted TCR beta in blood CD8+ and CD4+ T cells. Study-level results: Susac-specific public clones in total CD8+ repertoires numbered some 15; in CD8+ TEMRA repertoires, they numbered five.

This CDR3 has 13 amino acids. Germline CDR1 reads MGHRA; CDR2 reads YSYEKL. The germline V and J ends were trimmed by 3 bases and 3 bases, with 9 bases remaining between them. This sequence joins TRBV4-1 and TRBJ2-7, with D possibly being TRBD2 (6 bases). Sequenced: CD8+ T cells from PBMCs. This TCR was sampled from a human donor with Susac syndrome. The CDR3 here is CASSHRDFYEQYF. The CDR3 DNA is TGCGCCAGCAGCCACCGGGACTTCTACGAGCAGTACTTC.